These 9 T cell receptor beta chains came from one sample sequenced in a study of early T cells in non-severe SARS-CoV-2 infection. TCRdb itself ran the 5' RACE reads through MiXCR, one entry per CDR3 protein. The repertoire has around 82,000 distinct CDR3 sequences, approximately 10% of them found once; the top ten carry around 5%. Sequencing was performed on whole blood. These receptors were obtained from an adult who was a healthcare worker with PCR-confirmed SARS-CoV-2 infection or an uninfected control (not recorded which).

This clonotype was detected once. One junction end does not reproduce the germline sequence, and a read error may be involved. This sequence joins TRBV12-5 and TRBJ2-1; TRBD2 matches at 11 bases. Germline-derived CDR1 and CDR2 are LGHNT and FRNRAP. The CDR3 spans 14 residues. This CDR3 is CGSVLAGGIDEQFF. The CDR3 DNA reads as TGTGGTAGTGTTCTAGCGGGGGGCATCGATGAGCAGTTCTTC. The whole variable domain, remainder taken from reference TRBV12-5 and TRBJ2-1, is DARVTQTPRHKVTEMGQEVTMRCQPILGHNTVFWYRQTMMQGLELLAYFRNRAPLDDSGMPKDRFSAEMPDATLATLKIQPSEPRDSAVYFCGSVLAGGIDEQFFGPGTRLTVL.

This clonotype was picked up a small number of times. CDR3 sequence reads: CASSSSGTGNYEQYF. CDR3 nucleotides: TGTGCCAGCAGTTCTTCCGGGACAGGGAATTACGAGCAGTACTTC. The chain links TRBV27 to TRBJ2-7, with 9 bases lining up with TRBD1. The CDR3 runs to 15 residues. Germline trimming cut 4 bases from V and 4 bases from J; bases unmatched to any gene: 8. Germline V gene sequence: CDR1 MNHEY, CDR2 SMNVEV (reference sequence).

This chain uses TRBV7-8 with TRBJ1-2, with 9 positions matching TRBD1. The V and J ends lost 0 bases and 7 bases, in that order; junction bases with no gene match: 3. Germline lookup yields CDR1 SGHVS and CDR2 FQNEAQ. CDR3 length equals 14 residues. The CDR3: CASSLAGTGFGYTF. The CDR3 coding sequence is TGTGCCAGCAGCTTAGCGGGGACAGGGTTTGGCTACACCTTC.

The chain recombines TRBV10-2 with TRBJ2-7, with D unclear. The CDR3 covers 13 residues. Trimming took off 0 bases at V and 6 bases at J, with 9 bases between the two ends. Germline assignment: CDR1 WSHSY and CDR2 SAAADI. The CDR3 is CASSESRLAEQYF. The CDR3 bases are TGCGCCAGCAGTGAGTCGAGGTTGGCCGAGCAGTACTTC.

This clonotype appeared many times. The chain couples TRBV5-1 to TRBJ2-5, with TRBD2 identical over 10 bases. Germline CDR1 SGHRS, CDR2 YFSETQ. This CDR3 has 17 amino acids. V was clipped by 4 bases and J by 7 bases; unmatched bases: 16. In DNA form, the CDR3 reads TGCGCCAGCAGCCCTAGCCACCGGACTAGCGGTGGTATGACCCAGTACTTC. Translation gives CASSPSHRTSGGMTQYF.

This clonotype was seen repeatedly, ten times or more. The CDR3 is CASSPRSQSGETQYF. DNA of the CDR3: TGTGCCAGCTCACCACGCTCACAGTCGGGCGAGACCCAGTACTTC. J is TRBJ2-5 and V is TRBV18; no definite D call. The V gene lost 1 base and the J gene lost 5 bases, with 14 bases spanning the gap. The CDR3 runs 15 residues. CDR1 and CDR2 from the germline V gene are KGHSH and LQKENI.

This clonotype was observed a few times. J is TRBJ2-1 and V is TRBV4-1; 11 bases map to TRBD2. This CDR3 has 15 amino acids. V lost 5 bases, J lost 4 bases, and 4 bases stayed unmatched. Per the germline V gene, CDR1 is MGHRA and CDR2 is YSYEKL. Written as DNA, the CDR3 is TGCGCCAGCAGCGATCGACTAGCGGGATACAATGAGCAGTTCTTC. Its translation is CASSDRLAGYNEQFF.

This clonotype was counted at least ten times. The V gene is TRBV2, the J gene TRBJ1-2; D may be TRBD1 (6 bases). From germline, CDR1 is SNHLY and CDR2 FYNNEI. The CDR3 extends over 13 amino acids. V was cut by 6 bases and J by 4 bases, with 12 bases left in between. The CDR3 DNA reads as TGTGCCAGCAGCGGGGGCGCAGCCTATGGCTACACCTTC. Encoded protein: CASSGGAAYGYTF.

This clonotype showed up many times. This rearrangement joins TRBV20-1 to TRBJ2-1; no definite D call. Germline V lookup: CDR1 DFQATT, CDR2 SNEGSKA (reference sequence). V was clipped by 0 bases and J by 5 bases, with 14 bases between them. The CDR3 consists of 15 residues. The DNA of the CDR3 is TGCAGTGCTAGAGACGGCCGGGCGGTGGACAATGAGCAGTTCTTC. The encoded protein is CSARDGRAVDNEQFF.